This entry lists 18 T cell receptor beta chains sequenced from one sample in a study of blood T cell repertoires in COVID-19. The method was immunoSEQ multiplex PCR; TCRdb's version includes in-frame clones alone and lacks a portion of them. This table has hundreds of thousands of clones, 85% to 90% appearing once. The sequencing input was PBMCs or T cells enriched from blood (not recorded which). The receptors here all came from a man younger than 45 who had recovered from COVID-19.

This sequence joins TRBV30 and TRBJ1-3, with D hard to call. Trimming left V 4 bases short and J 8 bases short, with 9 bases between. The CDR3 runs 11 residues. The germline V gene has CDR1 GTSNPN and CDR2 SVGIG (reference sequence). The CDR3 sequence is CAWNIGDTIYF. The CDR3 DNA reads as TGTGCCTGGAATATCGGGGACACCATATATTTT.

The chain joins TRBV11-2 to TRBJ1-2; 7 bases line up with TRBD1. Germline assignment: CDR1 SGHAT and CDR2 FQNNGV. Germline trimming cut 3 bases from V and 3 bases from J; bases unmatched to any gene: 7. This CDR3 comprises 15 residues. In DNA, the CDR3 is TGTGCCAGCAGCTTCGAGGGGGCGCGGTACTATGGCTACACCTTC. Protein product: CASSFEGARYYGYTF.

The chain recombines TRBV30 with TRBJ1-3; 7 nucleotides line up with TRBD1. V shed 5 bases and J 0 bases; nucleotides not matched to a gene: 1. The CDR3 totals 13 residues. Germline loops: CDR1 GTSNPN, CDR2 SVGIG (reference sequence). Here the CDR3 reads CAWDRDSGNTIYF. CDR3 bases: TGTGCCTGGGACAGGGACTCTGGAAACACCATATATTTT.

This chain connects TRBV18 to TRBJ2-1; D might be TRBD1 (6 bases). CDR3 length equals 14 residues. Per germline, CDR1 KGHSH and CDR2 LQKENI. V dropped 2 bases and J dropped 5 bases, with 10 bases sitting between them. The CDR3 bases are TGTGCCAGCTCACCAAAGACAGGAGACAATGAGCAGTTCTTC. Translation gives CASSPKTGDNEQFF.

The rearrangement joins TRBV5-1 to TRBJ1-2; D might be TRBD1 (6 bases). This CDR3 contains 14 residues. CDR1 and CDR2 (germline): SGHRS, YFSETQ. Trimming took off 4 bases at V and 7 bases at J, with 17 bases between the two ends. DNA for the CDR3: TGCGCCAGCAGCGATCGACAGGTCGATACTGGCTACACCTTC. Translated, it gives CASSDRQVDTGYTF.

The chain links TRBV6-2 or TRBV6-3 to TRBJ1-1; D is perhaps TRBD1 (5 bases). Trimming removed 0 bases at V and 4 bases at J, with 12 bases between. Germline CDR1 is MNHEY and CDR2 is SVGEGT. The length of the CDR3 is 15 residues. The CDR3 sequence: CASSYSAGRSTEAFF. The CDR3 DNA follows: TGTGCCAGCAGTTACTCTGCAGGGCGGAGCACTGAAGCTTTCTTT.

The V call is TRBV2, the J call TRBJ2-5; TRBD2 aligns across 8 bases. CDR3 size: 15 residues. Germline values: CDR1 SNHLY, CDR2 FYNNEI. J gave up 3 bases and V 1 base, and 4 bases lay outside the gene matches. The CDR3 DNA is TGTGCCAGCAGTGAAGGGCTAGCGGGCAAAGAGACCCAGTACTTC. Translated, it gives CASSEGLAGKETQYF.

This clone appeared once. V usage is TRBV30 and J usage is TRBJ1-1; a weak D match, TRBD1 (6 bases). The germline gives CDR1 GTSNPN, CDR2 SVGIG (reference sequence). Trimming left V 0 bases short and J 8 bases short, with 13 bases between. CDR3 length equals 13 residues. The CDR3 DNA follows: TGTGCCTGGAGTGTAGGGTTACAGGGCGAAGCTTTCTTT. It is translated as CAWSVGLQGEAFF.

The chain carries TRBV28 and TRBJ2-1, with D possibly being TRBD2 (5 bases). The CDR3 consists of 13 residues. The germline V gene has CDR1 MDHEN and CDR2 SYDVKM. Trimming stripped 6 bases from V and 7 bases from J, with 13 bases between. The CDR3 DNA reads TGTGCCAGCAGGCCGGAGGTCGGGAATGAGCAGTTCTTC. Translation gives CASRPEVGNEQFF.

This chain links TRBV19 with TRBJ2-4; 10 bases fit TRBD2. CDR1 is LNHDA, CDR2 SQIVND, per germline (reference sequence). After removal of 5 bases from V and 3 bases from J, the junction contained 10 bases not matched to a gene. The CDR3 is 17 amino acids. The CDR3 DNA sequence: TGTGCCAGTAGTGCTAGCGGGAGTGTGCAGGGCAAAAACATTCAGTACTTC. Translated, it gives CASSASGSVQGKNIQYF.

This sequence joins TRBV27 and TRBJ2-7; TRBD2 matches 11 bases. The CDR3 runs to 18 residues. Germline CDR1 MNHEY, CDR2 SMNVEV (reference sequence). V lost 7 bases and J lost 3; bases outside the gene matches: 17. CDR3 sequence reads: CASMPKALAGARRYEQYF. The CDR3 coding sequence is TGTGCCAGCATGCCGAAGGCACTAGCGGGAGCCCGCCGCTACGAGCAGTACTTC.

The CDR3 here is CASSPRTGPYNEQFF. The CDR3 DNA reads as TGTGCCAGCAGCCCCCGGACAGGGCCCTACAATGAGCAGTTCTTC. The chain links TRBV16 to TRBJ2-1, with TRBD1 matching 8 bases. V shed 4 bases and J 2 bases; nucleotides not matched to a gene: 4. This CDR3 region has 15 residues. Germline loops: CDR1 KGHSY, CDR2 FQNENV.

The rearrangement uses TRBV6-4 and TRBJ2-5; weak D call: TRBD1 (5 bases). The V and J ends lost 3 bases and 6 bases respectively, with 11 bases between them. The V gene's germline CDR1 is MRHNA and CDR2 SNTAGT. This CDR3 is 13 amino acids long. In DNA, the CDR3 is TGTGCCAGCAGTGAAGGGCACAGGCAGACCCAGTACTTC. It is translated as CASSEGHRQTQYF.

J is TRBJ1-4 and V is TRBV4-2; possible D gene TRBD1, 5 bases. Germline CDR1 and CDR2: LGHNA and YNFKEQ. Trimming cost V 1 base and J 11 bases, with 20 bases left between them. This CDR3 has 16 residues. Written as DNA, the CDR3 is TGTGCCAGCAGCCAAGGTGGCAAAGGGGATCGTGAGAAACTGTTTTTT. Translating gives CASSQGGKGDREKLFF.

This chain joins TRBV20-1 and TRBJ2-7, with 12 bases lining up with TRBD1. The CDR3 is made up of 16 amino acids. Germline CDR1 reads DFQATT; CDR2 reads SNEGSKA (reference sequence). J lost 4 bases, V lost 3 bases, and 10 bases had no gene match. CDR3 nucleotide sequence: TGCAGTGCTAGTCCCGGGACAGGGGGCGCGGAGTACGAGCAGTACTTC. It yields the protein CSASPGTGGAEYEQYF.

The genes are TRBV28 and TRBJ1-2; 8 nucleotides align to TRBD1. This CDR3 region has 18 residues. V lost 2 bases to trimming and J lost 4 bases; unmatched junction nucleotides: 15. In germline, CDR1 is MDHEN, CDR2 SYDVKM. The CDR3 protein is CASSLAALGQGPIYGYTF. The CDR3 coding sequence is TGTGCCAGCAGTTTAGCAGCCTTAGGACAGGGTCCGATCTATGGCTACACCTTC.

This chain links TRBV4-1 with TRBJ2-2; a possible D gene is TRBD1 (5 bases). Germline CDR1 reads MGHRA; CDR2 reads YSYEKL. The CDR3 has 15 amino acids. Trimming pared 2 bases from V and 5 bases from J, leaving 12 bases between. Here the CDR3 reads CASSQRPQGTGELFF. In DNA form, the CDR3 reads TGCGCCAGCAGCCAAAGACCGCAGGGAACCGGGGAGCTGTTTTTT.

V usage is TRBV5-4 and J usage is TRBJ1-1, with D tentatively TRBD1 (6 bases). Germline loops: CDR1 SGHNT, CDR2 YYREEE (reference sequence). Trimming cost V 2 bases and J 5 bases, with 13 bases left between them. This CDR3 contains 14 residues. CDR3 bases: TGTGCCAGCAGCTTCAGCAGGGGTTTGACTGAAGCTTTCTTT. Translation: CASSFSRGLTEAFF.